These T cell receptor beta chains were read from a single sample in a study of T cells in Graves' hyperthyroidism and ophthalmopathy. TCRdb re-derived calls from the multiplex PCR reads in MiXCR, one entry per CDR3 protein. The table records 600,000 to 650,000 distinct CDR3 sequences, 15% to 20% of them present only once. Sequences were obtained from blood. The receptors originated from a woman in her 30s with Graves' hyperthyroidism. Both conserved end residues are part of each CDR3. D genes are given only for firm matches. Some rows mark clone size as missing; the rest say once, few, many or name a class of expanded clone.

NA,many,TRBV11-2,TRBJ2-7,TGTGCCAGCAGCTCTTACGGGGGCTCCTACGAGCAGTACTTC,CASSSYGGSYEQYF
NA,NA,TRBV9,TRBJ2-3,TGCGCCAGCAGTGAGGTGACTATTGATACGCAGTATTTT,CASSEVTIDTQYF
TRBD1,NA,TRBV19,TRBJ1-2,TGTGCCAGTAGTATGGACAGGGTCTATGGCTACACCTTC,CASSMDRVYGYTF
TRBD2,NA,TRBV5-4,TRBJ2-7,TGTGCCAGCAGCTTGATTGCGGGGGACGAGCAGTACTTC,CASSLIAGDEQYF
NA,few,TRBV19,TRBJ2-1,TGTGCCAGTAGTATTGGCCAGAACGTTGTACAGTTCTTC,CASSIGQNVVQFF
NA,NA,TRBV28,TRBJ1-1,TGTGCCAGCGGTAGGGTCGGGGCTTTCTTT,CASGRVGAFF
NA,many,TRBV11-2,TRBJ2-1,TGTGCCAGCAGCTCCCCCACAGATGGGGGCAATGAGCAGTTCTTC,CASSSPTDGGNEQFF
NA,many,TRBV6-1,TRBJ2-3,TGTGCCAGCAGTGAAGGATCCCCCACAGATACGCAGTATTTT,CASSEGSPTDTQYF
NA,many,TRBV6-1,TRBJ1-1,TGTGCCAGCAGCTACGAGGGACGACGGAACACTGAAGCTTTCTTT,CASSYEGRRNTEAFF
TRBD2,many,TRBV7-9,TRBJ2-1,TGTGCCAGCAGCTTAGAACTAGCGGGGGACAATGAGCAGTTCTTC,CASSLELAGDNEQFF
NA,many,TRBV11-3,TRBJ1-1,TGTGCCAGCAGCTTTAGGGGCGGTATGAACACTGAAGCTTTCTTT,CASSFRGGMNTEAFF
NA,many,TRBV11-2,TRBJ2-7,TGTGCCAGCAGCTTAACCACCATCACAGGGAGCACCCACGAGCAGTACTTC,CASSLTTITGSTHEQYF
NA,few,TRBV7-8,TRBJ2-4,TGTGCCAGCAGCTTAGCGATAGCCAAAAACATTCAGTACTTC,CASSLAIAKNIQYF
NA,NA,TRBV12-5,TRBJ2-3,TGTGCTAGTGGTCCAAGTGCGACAGATACGCAGTATTTT,CASGPSATDTQYF
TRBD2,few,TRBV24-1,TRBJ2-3,TGTGCCACCAGTGATAGTCTAGCGGGAGGGGGAGATACGCAGTATTTT,CATSDSLAGGGDTQYF
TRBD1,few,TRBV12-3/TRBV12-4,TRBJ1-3,TGTGCCAGCAGTAACAGGGGCACTGGAAACACCATATATTTT,CASSNRGTGNTIYF
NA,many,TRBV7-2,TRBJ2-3,TGTGCCAGCAGCTTAGCCCAGGGAAGCACAGATACGCAGTATTTT,CASSLAQGSTDTQYF
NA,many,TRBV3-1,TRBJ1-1,TGTGCCAGCAGCCAAACGGGGTCGAGGAACACTGAAGCTTTCTTT,CASSQTGSRNTEAFF